The entry below gives a single TCR beta chain sequence along with its context. There are 18 residues in the CDR3. In germline, CDR1 is LGHNT, CDR2 FRNRAP. Trimming cost V 2 bases and J 4 bases, with 18 bases left between them. In the study's own analysis: Reference gene primer amplification in the assay estimated nucleated cell counts. TCRdb keeps only in-frame clones here, not all; method: immunoSEQ multiplex PCR. The DNA was the basis for D and trimming; V, J and clone size are from that table. In the table there are around 130,000 clones, more than 85% of which are singletons. This entry belongs to a study of blood T cell repertoires in COVID-19. Across the study: The United States, Italy and Spain provided the acute and convalescent COVID-19 samples. The analysed material was cDNA or gDNA that came from T cells, B-cell-depleted T cells, or PBMCs.

This receptor was obtained from a man over 45 with active or convalescent COVID-19. The rearrangement joins TRBV12-5 to TRBJ2-6; D is perhaps TRBD1 (6 bases). The sequencing input was peripheral blood. CDR3 in DNA: TGTGCTAGTGGTTTGCGCGGACAGACTGTGACCGGGGCCAACGTCCTGACTTTC. It translates to CASGLRGQTVTGANVLTF.